Presented here are 2 T cell receptor beta chains from one specimen sequenced in a study of blood T cells in healthy people across ages. A J-beta primer mix and a sample-barcoded 5' primer were used in a second PCR of about 6 to 12 cycles. Via MiXCR, TCRdb re-called the 5' RACE reads, giving one row per CDR3 protein. The sample lists about a million distinct CDR3 sequences; about 44% were seen once. The sequenced sample consisted of blood. The receptor set was obtained from a man aged 30-40 years in good health.

The chain is built from TRBV5-1 and TRBJ2-3; D is undetermined. CDR1 and CDR2 from the germline V gene are SGHRS and YFSETQ. The CDR3 is 17 amino acids. With 4 bases removed from V and 2 bases from J, the gap between germline ends came to 20 bases. The CDR3 DNA is TGCGCCAGCAGCCCTCCCTCGGTTGGTGAGATCACAGATACGCAGTATTTT. Its protein is CASSPPSVGEITDTQYF. Full variable domain (outside the CDR3, taken from reference TRBV5-1 and TRBJ2-3): KAGVTQTPRYLIKTRGQQVTLSCSPISGHRSVSWYQQTPGQGLQFLFEYFSETQRNKGNFPGRFSGRQFSNSRSEMNVSTLELGDSALYLCASSPPSVGEITDTQYFGPGTRLTVL.

The chain combines TRBV7-6 with TRBJ2-4; possible D gene TRBD1, 5 bases. The better agreement between TRBJ2-7 and the DNA end casts doubt on the J call. CDR1 is SGHVS, CDR2 FNYEAQ, per germline. The CDR3 is 14 amino acids. The CDR3 loop is CASSPDQGKHEQYF. Here the CDR3 DNA reads TGTGCCAGCAGCCCTGATCAGGGTAAACACGAGCAGTACTTC.